This TCR beta chain was recovered during a study of blood T cell repertoires in COVID-19. Study information: Samples of COVID-19 (acute and convalescent) were obtained from the United States, Italy and Spain.

As handled by the study authors: Amplification with reference gene primers provided the estimates of nucleated cell counts. Only in-frame clones appear in the TCRdb table, and some are missing; sequencing was by immunoSEQ multiplex PCR. That table gives V, J and clone size, and the DNA gave D and trimming. The table records approximately 210,000 clones, 75% to 85% of them present only once. Per germline, CDR1 MNHEY and CDR2 SVGAGI. Trimming took 4 bases from V and 0 from J, leaving 12 bases between them. The CDR3 covers 16 residues. The sample holds a few counts of this clone. This rearrangement joins TRBV6-5 to TRBJ1-4; D uncertain. The TCR sequence derives from a middle-aged man who had recovered from COVID-19. The sequenced sample was PBMCs or T cells enriched from blood (not recorded which). DNA for the CDR3: TGTGCCAGCAGTTCCCCGACGGGTTCAACTAATGAAAAACTGTTTTTT. As protein: CASSSPTGSTNEKLFF.